The clone carrying this TCR beta chain has a single count. Its antigen remains unidentified. The record originates from a study of cytomegalovirus exposure and HLA in healthy donors. General study findings and limits: It was in a later analysis that TCR association rates were seen to vary by HLA locus, highest for DRB1 and lowest for HLA-C. In a later analysis, at a false discovery rate of 0.05, 17,000 or so TCR beta sequences were associated with HLA alleles. Analyses of presence and absence presupposed an approximately uniform sequencing depth across donors.

With 60 Vbeta and 13 Jbeta primers, the PCR was carried out. Profiling relied on immunoSEQ multiplex PCR, and the TCRdb table lists in-frame clones only, not all of them. The table shows 190,000 or so clones, with about 80% occurring only once. The CDR3 extends over 15 amino acids. V shed 4 bases and J shed 1 base, with 14 bases lying between them. The V gene's germline CDR1 is SGHTA and CDR2 FQGNSA. The TCR originated in a boy aged 5-17 years in good health and CMV-seronegative. The sequenced sample was PBMCs. V gene TRBV7-2 combines with J gene TRBJ2-7, with TRBD1 as a possible D gene (5 bases). The chain's CDR3 is CASSSRRHRSYEQYF. The CDR3 region has the DNA TGTGCCAGCAGCTCCCGTAGGCACAGGTCCTACGAGCAGTACTTC.